These 10 T cell receptor beta chains were all obtained from the same sample, sequenced in a study of shared clonotypes between healthy human individuals. Profiling relied on immunoSEQ multiplex PCR, and the TCRdb table lists in-frame clones only, not all of them. Among around 1.9 million clones listed, just over 90% were seen once. Naive CD8 cells comprised CD45RO-negative, CCR7-positively selected cells, excluding terminally differentiated effector memory CD45RA+ cells. Sequenced: naive CD8+ T cells from PBMCs. The receptors shown here come from a man aged 18 to 29 in good health. Some clones in this sample may be carry-over from other donors' samples.

The rearrangement links TRBV10-3 to TRBJ2-2; the match to TRBD2 covers 14 bases. With 2 bases clipped from V and 7 bases from J, the junction kept 6 bases outside the gene matches. From germline, CDR1 is ENHRY and CDR2 SYGVKD. There are 17 residues in the CDR3. CDR3 bases: TGTGCCATCAGTGAGCCGGGACTAGCGGGAGTTAACGGGGAGCTGTTTTTT. This translates into CAISEPGLAGVNGELFF.

The chain joins TRBV30 to TRBJ2-5, with unresolved D. Trimming took 1 base from V and 4 from J, leaving 10 bases between them. The CDR3 contains 13 residues. Germline V gene data show CDR1 as GTSNPN and CDR2 as SVGIG (reference sequence). The CDR3 region is CAWSEGLRETQYF. CDR3 coding DNA: TGTGCCTGGAGTGAGGGTTTGCGAGAGACCCAGTACTTC.

The V gene is TRBV11-2, the J gene TRBJ1-2; TRBD1 matches 7 bases. The CDR3 runs to 14 residues. With V trimmed by 6 bases and J by 7 bases, 11 bases remained unmatched. The germline gives CDR1 SGHAT, CDR2 FQNNGV. Here the CDR3 DNA reads TGTGCCAGCAGACCGACAGGGTACGACGGTGGCTACACCTTC. It encodes CASRPTGYDGGYTF.

The chain links TRBV4-3 to TRBJ2-7; 13 nucleotides agree with TRBD2. CDR3 length equals 17 residues. V trimming: 4 bases; J trimming: 1 base; junction bases outside the gene matches: 7. The germline V gene has CDR1 LGHNA and CDR2 YSLEER. The CDR3 loop reads CASSRILAGGPSYEQYF. In nucleotides, the CDR3 is TGCGCCAGCAGCCGTATACTAGCGGGAGGGCCGTCCTACGAGCAGTACTTC.

V gene TRBV7-9 combines with J gene TRBJ2-1; perhaps TRBD2 as D (5 bases). This CDR3 has 14 residues. CDR1 and CDR2 (germline): SEHNR, FQNEAQ (reference sequence). Trimming shortened V by 5 bases and J by 11 bases, and 19 bases separated the two germline ends. In nucleotides, the CDR3 is TGTGCCAGCAGCCCACCGGTCGAGGGAATTAAGCAGTTCTTC. Its translation: CASSPPVEGIKQFF.

This chain joins TRBV14 and TRBJ2-7; 7 bases line up with TRBD1. The germline gives CDR1 SGHDN, CDR2 FVKESK. V was pared by 4 bases and J by 2 bases, with 11 bases of the junction left unmatched. The CDR3 is 16 residues long. CDR3 coding DNA: TGTGCCAGCAGCCCTGAGGGACAGATAGCTACCTACGAGCAGTACTTC. Translation gives CASSPEGQIATYEQYF.

This clone has a single count. This sequence joins TRBV7-9 and TRBJ2-7; 8 nucleotides align to TRBD1. The CDR3 is made up of 14 amino acids. V lost 10 bases to trimming and J lost 0 bases; unmatched junction nucleotides: 8. Looked up from germline, CDR1 is SEHNR and CDR2 is FQNEAQ (reference sequence). CDR3 bases: TGTGCCACCGACCTCGACAGGGGCTCCTACGAGCAGTACTTC. Amino acid sequence: CATDLDRGSYEQYF.

This chain connects TRBV9 to TRBJ2-5, with TRBD1 as a possible D gene (5 bases). Germline assignment: CDR1 SGDLS and CDR2 YYNGEE. This CDR3 region has 15 residues. The germline V and J ends were trimmed by 2 bases and 5 bases, with 16 bases remaining between them. CDR3 amino acids: CASSVSWTNFETQYF. In DNA form, the CDR3 reads TGTGCCAGCAGCGTCTCCTGGACAAATTTCGAGACCCAGTACTTC.

The V call is TRBV5-1, the J call TRBJ2-7, with a tentative D call TRBD1 (6 bases). V was trimmed by 4 bases and J by 4 bases, leaving 24 bases between them. Germline values: CDR1 SGHRS, CDR2 YFSETQ. This CDR3 spans 17 amino acids. CDR3 DNA: TGCGCCAGCAGCGGCTCACACTTGACAGGAATATCTTACGAGCAGTACTTC. It encodes CASSGSHLTGISYEQYF.

The J gene is TRBJ2-1, the V gene TRBV25-1, with D maybe TRBD2 (5 bases). Germline lookup yields CDR1 MGHDK and CDR2 SYGVNS. The CDR3 runs 16 residues. Trimming left V 1 base short and J 6 bases short, with 16 bases between. This chain's CDR3 is CASSESEVGPGNEQFF. CDR3 in DNA: TGTGCCAGCAGTGAATCGGAGGTCGGCCCGGGCAATGAGCAGTTCTTC.